The 10 T cell receptor beta chains given below trace back to one sample, sequenced in a study of vaccination and CD4 T cells after COVID-19. No cognate antigen is known for these TCRs. With the Oncomine TCR Beta short-read assay, DNA from cultured CD4+ T cells was sequenced. Using its own MiXCR run on the PCR reads, TCRdb lists one record per CDR3 protein. The table has over 12,000 distinct CDR3 sequences, 40% to 60% seen once. Treatment indicated: approximately nine-day PBMC culture with coronavirus spike peptide pools or control peptides (ViraFEST assay). Sequencing was carried out using CD4+ T cells from blood, cultured in vitro. The origin of the receptors is a human donor who had recovered from COVID-19.

The J gene is TRBJ1-5, the V gene TRBV7-2; D unresolved. Between the trimmed V and J ends, which lost 0 bases and 6 bases, there was a span of 3 bases. This CDR3 is 12 amino acids long. Per germline, CDR1 SGHTA and CDR2 FQGNSA. The CDR3 protein is CASSLAGQPQHF. The CDR3 nucleotides are TGTGCCAGCAGCTTAGCGGGTCAGCCCCAGCATTTT.

The rearrangement joins TRBV11-3 to TRBJ2-7; a possible D gene is TRBD2 (5 bases). Germline V lookup: CDR1 SGHNT, CDR2 YENEEA. Trimming took 0 bases from V and 3 from J, leaving 15 bases between them. This CDR3 region has 16 residues. Here the CDR3 reads CASSLDDHRGGYEQYF. The DNA of the CDR3 is TGTGCCAGCAGCTTAGATGACCACAGAGGAGGCTACGAGCAGTACTTC. Full variable domain (outside the CDR3, taken from reference TRBV11-3 and TRBJ2-7): EAGVVQSPRYKIIEKKQPVAFWCNPISGHNTLYWYLQNLGQGPELLIRYENEEAVDDSQLPKDRFSAERLKGVDSTLKIQPAELGDSAVYLCASSLDDHRGGYEQYFGPGTRLTVT.

The chain carries TRBV7-2 and TRBJ1-2; TRBD1 is a possible D gene (6 bases). The CDR3 has 15 residues. V was clipped by 5 bases and J by 8 bases, with 21 bases between them. CDR1 and CDR2 (germline): SGHTA, FQGNSA. In nucleotides, the CDR3 is TGTGCCAGCAGCCCTCAAGCGGGGGCGCGGTTCGGCTACACCTTC. Its protein product is CASSPQAGARFGYTF.

CDR3 coding DNA: TGTGCCAGCAGCCTATGGACAGGCTGGGGGAACACTGAAGCTTTCTTT. Translation: CASSLWTGWGNTEAFF. V and J are TRBV11-3 and TRBJ1-1, with 7 nucleotides matching TRBD1. With V trimmed by 5 bases and J by 1 base, 10 bases remained unmatched. CDR1 SGHNT and CDR2 YENEEA come from the germline V gene. The CDR3 is 16 residues long. The full variable domain, rest sourced from reference TRBV11-3 and TRBJ1-1, is EAGVVQSPRYKIIEKKQPVAFWCNPISGHNTLYWYLQNLGQGPELLIRYENEEAVDDSQLPKDRFSAERLKGVDSTLKIQPAELGDSAVYLCASSLWTGWGNTEAFFGQGTRLTVV.

The V gene is TRBV19, the J gene TRBJ1-5; D is uncertain. V was clipped by 5 bases and J by 3 bases, with 8 bases between them. In germline, CDR1 is LNHDA, CDR2 SQIVND (reference sequence). CDR3 size: 13 residues. CDR3 nucleotides: TGTGCCAGTAGTGAACAGAACAATCAGCCCCAGCATTTT. Its translation is CASSEQNNQPQHF.

This clonotype was observed a handful of times. The V call is TRBV27, the J call TRBJ1-2; tentatively, D is TRBD1 (6 bases). The V gene lost 3 bases and the J gene lost 0 bases, with 17 bases spanning the gap. Germline V gene lookup returns CDR1 MNHEY and CDR2 SMNVEV (reference sequence). The CDR3 contains 17 residues. The CDR3 here is CASSLRGRGEANYGYTF. CDR3 sequence (DNA): TGTGCCAGCAGTTTGAGGGGCAGGGGTGAAGCTAACTATGGCTACACCTTC.

The chain employs TRBV25-1 and TRBJ1-1; tentatively, D is TRBD1 (6 bases). Germline CDR1 reads MGHDK; CDR2 reads SYGVNS. The CDR3 is 14 residues long. Trimming removed 4 bases at V and 2 bases at J, with 11 bases between. This CDR3 reads CASSVGRGNTEAFF. The CDR3 DNA reads as TGTGCCAGCAGTGTCGGCAGGGGTAACACTGAAGCTTTCTTT.

The genes are TRBV27 and TRBJ2-5, with TRBD1 identical over 8 bases. The CDR3 totals 15 residues. Per the germline V gene, CDR1 is MNHEY and CDR2 is SMNVEV (reference sequence). Trimming removed 1 base from V and 5 bases from J; junction bases left unmatched: 6. The CDR3 sequence is CASSLWQGAVETQYF. Written as DNA, the CDR3 is TGTGCCAGCAGTTTATGGCAGGGGGCGGTTGAGACCCAGTACTTC.

V is TRBV9 and J is TRBJ2-5; tentatively, D is TRBD2 (5 bases). V lost 4 bases, J lost 1 base, and 14 bases lay in between. Germline loops: CDR1 SGDLS, CDR2 YYNGEE. The CDR3 contains 15 residues. CDR3 in amino acids: CASSPSGTSQETQYF. CDR3 nucleotide sequence: TGTGCCAGCAGCCCCTCCGGAACTAGCCAAGAGACCCAGTACTTC.

This clonotype turned up a few times. J is TRBJ1-1 and V is TRBV7-9; weak D call: TRBD1 (5 bases). The germline V and J ends were trimmed by 7 bases and 5 bases, with 17 bases remaining between them. Germline CDR1 and CDR2: SEHNR and FQNEAQ (reference sequence). The CDR3 totals 14 residues. The DNA of the CDR3 is TGTGCCAGCAACGTCCCTCGGGACGGAACTGAAGCTTTCTTT. Translated, it gives CASNVPRDGTEAFF.